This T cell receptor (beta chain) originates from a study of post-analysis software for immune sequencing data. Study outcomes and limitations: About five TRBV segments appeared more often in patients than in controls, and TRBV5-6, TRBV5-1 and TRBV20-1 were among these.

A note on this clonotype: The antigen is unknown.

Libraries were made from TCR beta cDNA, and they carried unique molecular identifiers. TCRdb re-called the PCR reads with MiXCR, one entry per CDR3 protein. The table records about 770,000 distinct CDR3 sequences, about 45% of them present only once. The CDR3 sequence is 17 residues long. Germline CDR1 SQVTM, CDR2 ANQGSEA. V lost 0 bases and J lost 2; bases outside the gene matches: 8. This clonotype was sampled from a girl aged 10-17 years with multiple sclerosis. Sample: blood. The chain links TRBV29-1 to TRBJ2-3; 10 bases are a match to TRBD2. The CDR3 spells CSVEDLAGGHITDTQYF. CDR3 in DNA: TGCAGCGTTGAAGATTTAGCGGGAGGTCATATCACAGATACGCAGTATTTT.